The sequence of this T cell receptor beta chain was determined in a study of blood T cells in healthy people across ages. The CDR3 is 15 amino acids. A second PCR of about 7 to 12 cycles used a sample-barcoded 5' primer and a J-beta primer mix. One entry per CDR3 protein, called by TCRdb with MiXCR from the 5' RACE reads. The data contain about 1,500,000 distinct CDR3 sequences, 28% of them seen just once; the ten biggest clones take up 7.7%. Sequencing was done on a sample of blood. The receptor comes from a woman in her twenties or thirties in good health. The chain has TRBV12-3 or TRBV12-4 and TRBJ2-7; 9 nucleotides line up with TRBD1. The DNA matches TRBJ2-5 better at its end, which makes the J call doubtful. CDR3 region: CASSPSGTGMETQYF. CDR3 nucleotide sequence: TGTGCCAGCAGCCCGTCAGGGACAGGGATGGAGACCCAGTACTTC.